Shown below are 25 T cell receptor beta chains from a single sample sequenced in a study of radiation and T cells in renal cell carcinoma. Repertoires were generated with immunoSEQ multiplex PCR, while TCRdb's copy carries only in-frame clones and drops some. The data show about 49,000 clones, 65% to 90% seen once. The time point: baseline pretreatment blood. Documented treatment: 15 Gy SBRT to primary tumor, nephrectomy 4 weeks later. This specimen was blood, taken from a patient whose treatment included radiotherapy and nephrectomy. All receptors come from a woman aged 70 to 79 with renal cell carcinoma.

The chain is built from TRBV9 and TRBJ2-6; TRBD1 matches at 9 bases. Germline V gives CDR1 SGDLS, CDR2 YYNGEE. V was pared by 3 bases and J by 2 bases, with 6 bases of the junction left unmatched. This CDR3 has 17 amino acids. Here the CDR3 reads CASSGRDRDTGANVLTF. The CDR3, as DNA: TGTGCCAGCAGCGGAAGGGACAGGGATACTGGGGCCAACGTCCTGACTTTC.

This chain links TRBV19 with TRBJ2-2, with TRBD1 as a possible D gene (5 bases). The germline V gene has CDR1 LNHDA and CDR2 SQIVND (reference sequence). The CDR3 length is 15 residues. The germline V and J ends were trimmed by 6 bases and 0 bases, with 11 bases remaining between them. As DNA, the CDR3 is TGTGCCAGTAGCCATACCAGGGCGAACACCGGGGAGCTGTTTTTT. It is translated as CASSHTRANTGELFF. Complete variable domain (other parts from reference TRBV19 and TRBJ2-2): DGGITQSPKYLFRKEGQNVTLSCEQNLNHDAMYWYRQDPGQGLRLIYYSQIVNDFQKGDIAEGYSVSREKKESFPLTVTSAQKNPTAFYLCASSHTRANTGELFFGEGSRLTVL.

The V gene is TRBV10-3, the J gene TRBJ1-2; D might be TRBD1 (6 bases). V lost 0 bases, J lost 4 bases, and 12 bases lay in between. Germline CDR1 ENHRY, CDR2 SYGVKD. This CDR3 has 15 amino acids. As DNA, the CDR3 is TGTGCCATCAGTGAGTCTACAGGGAATGGCTATGGCTACACCTTC. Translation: CAISESTGNGYGYTF.

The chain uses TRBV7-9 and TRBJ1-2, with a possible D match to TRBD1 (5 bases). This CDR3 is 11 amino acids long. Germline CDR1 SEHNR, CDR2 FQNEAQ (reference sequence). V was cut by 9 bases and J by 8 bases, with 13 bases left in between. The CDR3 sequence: CASQGNPGYTF. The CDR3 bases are TGTGCCAGTCAGGGAAATCCAGGCTACACCTTC.

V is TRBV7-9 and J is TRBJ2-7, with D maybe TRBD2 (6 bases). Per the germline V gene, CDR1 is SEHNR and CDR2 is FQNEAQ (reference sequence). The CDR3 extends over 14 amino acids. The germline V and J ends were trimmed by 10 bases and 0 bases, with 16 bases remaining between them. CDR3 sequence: CAISPPGVSYEQYF. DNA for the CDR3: TGTGCCATCTCCCCCCCGGGGGTCTCCTACGAGCAGTACTTC.

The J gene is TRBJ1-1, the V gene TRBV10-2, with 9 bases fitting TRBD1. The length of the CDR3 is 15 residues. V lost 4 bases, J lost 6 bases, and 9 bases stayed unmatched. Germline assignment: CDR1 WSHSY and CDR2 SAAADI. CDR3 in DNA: TGCGCCAGCAGTGCCCGACAGGGGGAGGTACCTGAAGCTTTCTTT. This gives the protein CASSARQGEVPEAFF.

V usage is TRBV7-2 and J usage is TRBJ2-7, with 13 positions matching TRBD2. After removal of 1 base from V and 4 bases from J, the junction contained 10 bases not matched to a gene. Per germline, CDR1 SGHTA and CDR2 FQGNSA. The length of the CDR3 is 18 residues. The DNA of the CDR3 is TGTGCCAGCAGCTTAGGGACTAGCGGGAGTCGGTCGGGGTACGAGCAGTACTTC. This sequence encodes CASSLGTSGSRSGYEQYF.

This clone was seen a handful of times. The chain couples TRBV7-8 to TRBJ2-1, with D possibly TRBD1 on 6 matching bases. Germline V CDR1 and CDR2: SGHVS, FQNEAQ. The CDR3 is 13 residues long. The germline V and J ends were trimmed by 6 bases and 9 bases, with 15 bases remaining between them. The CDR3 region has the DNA TGTGCCAGCAGTTATTGGGGGCTCAGTGAGCAGTTCTTC. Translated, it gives CASSYWGLSEQFF.

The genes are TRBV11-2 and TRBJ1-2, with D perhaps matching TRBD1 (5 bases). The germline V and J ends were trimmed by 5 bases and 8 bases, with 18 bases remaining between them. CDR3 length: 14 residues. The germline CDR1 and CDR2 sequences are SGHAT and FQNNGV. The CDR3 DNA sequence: TGTGCCAGCAGCCCCTCGGGGGACCCAAGGGGCTACACCTTC. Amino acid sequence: CASSPSGDPRGYTF.

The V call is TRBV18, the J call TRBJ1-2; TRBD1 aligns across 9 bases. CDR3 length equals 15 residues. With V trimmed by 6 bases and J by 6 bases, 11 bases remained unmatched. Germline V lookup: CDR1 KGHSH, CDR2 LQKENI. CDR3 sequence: CASSHMDRGGDGYTF. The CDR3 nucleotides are TGTGCCAGCTCGCATATGGACAGGGGCGGGGATGGCTACACCTTC.

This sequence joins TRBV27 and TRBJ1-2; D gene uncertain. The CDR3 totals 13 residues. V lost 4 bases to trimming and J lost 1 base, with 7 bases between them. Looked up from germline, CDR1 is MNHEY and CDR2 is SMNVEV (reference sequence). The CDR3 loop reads CASSSTLNYGYTF. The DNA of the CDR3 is TGTGCCAGCAGTTCGACACTTAACTATGGCTACACCTTC.

CDR3 in amino acids: CASSQDRGRVYGYTF. The CDR3 nucleotides read TGCGCCAGCAGCCAAGATCGGGGCCGTGTCTATGGCTACACCTTC. The chain couples TRBV4-3 to TRBJ1-2; TRBD1 might be the D (5 bases). Trimming pared 0 bases from V and 4 bases from J, leaving 12 bases between. Looked up from germline, CDR1 is LGHNA and CDR2 is YSLEER. The CDR3 contains 15 residues.

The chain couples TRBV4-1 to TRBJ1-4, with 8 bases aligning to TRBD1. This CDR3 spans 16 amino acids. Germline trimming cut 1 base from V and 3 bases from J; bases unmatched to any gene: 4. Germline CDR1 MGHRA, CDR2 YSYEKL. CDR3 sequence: CASSQVPDRANEKLFF. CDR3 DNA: TGCGCCAGCAGCCAAGTTCCGGACAGGGCTAATGAAAAACTGTTTTTT.

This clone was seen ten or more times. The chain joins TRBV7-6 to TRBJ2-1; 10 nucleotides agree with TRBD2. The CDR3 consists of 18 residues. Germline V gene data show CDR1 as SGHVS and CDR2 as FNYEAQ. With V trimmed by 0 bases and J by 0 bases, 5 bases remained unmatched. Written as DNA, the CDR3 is TGTGCCAGCAGCTTAGCTGCTAGCGGGAGTATCTCCTACAATGAGCAGTTCTTC. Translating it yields CASSLAASGSISYNEQFF.

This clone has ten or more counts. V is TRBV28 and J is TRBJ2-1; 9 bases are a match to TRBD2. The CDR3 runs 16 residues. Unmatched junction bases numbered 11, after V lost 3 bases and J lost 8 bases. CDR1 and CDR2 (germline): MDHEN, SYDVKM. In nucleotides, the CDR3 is TGTGCCAGCAGTTTGGGGTTAGCGGGAGTAATAGATGAGCAGTTCTTC. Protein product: CASSLGLAGVIDEQFF.

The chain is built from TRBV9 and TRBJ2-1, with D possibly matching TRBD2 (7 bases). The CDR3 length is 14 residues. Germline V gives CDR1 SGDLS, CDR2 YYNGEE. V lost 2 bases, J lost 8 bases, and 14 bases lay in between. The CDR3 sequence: CASSVRGAGDEQFF. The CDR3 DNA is TGTGCCAGCAGCGTTCGGGGGGCAGGTGATGAGCAGTTCTTC. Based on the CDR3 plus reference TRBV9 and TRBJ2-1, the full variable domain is DSGVTQTPKHLITATGQRVTLRCSPRSGDLSVYWYQQSLDQGLQFLIQYYNGEERAKGNILERFSAQQFPDLHSELNLSSLELGDSALYFCASSVRGAGDEQFFGPGTRLTVL.

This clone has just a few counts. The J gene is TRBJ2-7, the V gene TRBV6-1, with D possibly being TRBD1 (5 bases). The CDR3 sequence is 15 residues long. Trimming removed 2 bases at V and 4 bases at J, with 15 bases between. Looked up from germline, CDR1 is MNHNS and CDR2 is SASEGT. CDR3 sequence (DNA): TGTGCCAGCAGTGAAATGGGGCCTACGGATTACGAGCAGTACTTC. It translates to CASSEMGPTDYEQYF.

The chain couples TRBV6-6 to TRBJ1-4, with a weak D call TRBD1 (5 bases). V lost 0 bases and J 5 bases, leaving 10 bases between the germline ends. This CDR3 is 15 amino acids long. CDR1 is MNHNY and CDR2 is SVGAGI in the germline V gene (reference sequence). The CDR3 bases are TGTGCCAGCAGTTACTCGGGAGGGGTAAATGAAAAACTGTTTTTT. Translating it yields CASSYSGGVNEKLFF.

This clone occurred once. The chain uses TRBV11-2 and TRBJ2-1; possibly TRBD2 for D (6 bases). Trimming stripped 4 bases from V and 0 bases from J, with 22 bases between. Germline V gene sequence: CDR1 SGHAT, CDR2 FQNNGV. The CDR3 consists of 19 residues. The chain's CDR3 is CASSSPLMWRGPSYNEQFF. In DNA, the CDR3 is TGTGCCAGCAGCTCCCCCCTCATGTGGCGGGGTCCCTCCTACAATGAGCAGTTCTTC.

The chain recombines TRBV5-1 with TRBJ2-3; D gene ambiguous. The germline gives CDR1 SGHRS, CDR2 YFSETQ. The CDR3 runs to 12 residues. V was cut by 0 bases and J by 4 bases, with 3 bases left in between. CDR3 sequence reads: CASSLASDTQYF. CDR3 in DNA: TGCGCCAGCAGCTTGGCCTCAGATACGCAGTATTTT.

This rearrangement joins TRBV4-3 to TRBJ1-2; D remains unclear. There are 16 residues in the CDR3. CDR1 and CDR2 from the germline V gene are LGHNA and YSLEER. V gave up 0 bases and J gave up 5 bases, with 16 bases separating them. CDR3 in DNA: TGCGCCAGCAGCCAAGATCCTTTTCGGGGAGGATATGGCTACACCTTC. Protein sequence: CASSQDPFRGGYGYTF.

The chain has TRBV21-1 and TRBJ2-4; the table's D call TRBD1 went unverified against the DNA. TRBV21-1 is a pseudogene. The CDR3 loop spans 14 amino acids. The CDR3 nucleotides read TGTGCCAGCCCGAACCCAGGATGGCAAAACATTCAGTACTTC. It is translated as CASPNPGWQNIQYF.

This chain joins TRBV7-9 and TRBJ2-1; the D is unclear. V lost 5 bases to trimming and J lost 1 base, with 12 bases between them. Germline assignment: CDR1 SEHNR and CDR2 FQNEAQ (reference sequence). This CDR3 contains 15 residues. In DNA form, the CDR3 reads TGTGCCAGCAGCCAACTGGACCTTTCCTACAATGAGCAGTTCTTC. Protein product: CASSQLDLSYNEQFF. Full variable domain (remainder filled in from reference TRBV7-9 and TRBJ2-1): DTGVSQNPRHKITKRGQNVTFRCDPISEHNRLYWYRQTLGQGPEFLTYFQNEAQLEKSRLLSDRFSAERPKGSFSTLEIQRTEQGDSAMYLCASSQLDLSYNEQFFGPGTRLTVL.

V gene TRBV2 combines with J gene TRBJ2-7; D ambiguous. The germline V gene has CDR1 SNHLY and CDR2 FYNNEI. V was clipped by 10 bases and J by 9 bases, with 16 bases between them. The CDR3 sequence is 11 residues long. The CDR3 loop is CATHESPRQYF. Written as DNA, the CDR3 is TGTGCCACCCACGAGTCTCCACGGCAGTACTTC.

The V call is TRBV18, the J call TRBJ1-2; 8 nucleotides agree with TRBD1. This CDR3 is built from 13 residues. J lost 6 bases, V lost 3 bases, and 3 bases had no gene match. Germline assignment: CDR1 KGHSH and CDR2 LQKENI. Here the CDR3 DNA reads TGTGCCAGCTCACCGGGACAGGAGGATGGCTACACCTTC. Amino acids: CASSPGQEDGYTF.